The clone carrying this T cell receptor (beta chain) was detected ten times or more. The antigen is not known. CDR3 size: 14 residues. The ends lost 8 bases at V and 0 bases at J; junction bases unmatched: 7. Germline-derived CDR1 and CDR2 are SGHAT and FQNNGV. This specimen belongs to a study of T cell repertoires in cytomegalovirus infection. Study-level background: Indicated by public TCR beta signatures were CMV infection and matching HLA type.

Study-level results: Ex vivo responses were dominated by HLA-C-restricted CMV-specific TCR beta clonotypes. CMV carriers having the relevant HLA were flagged by cumulative public TCR beta family frequency.

TCRdb re-called the reads with MiXCR, one entry per CDR3 protein. The data show under 250,000 distinct CDR3 sequences, about 7% seen once. Sample: PBMCs. The J gene is TRBJ2-7, the V gene TRBV11-2, with TRBD1 matching 7 bases. This receptor was obtained from a human donor in good health (CMV status not recorded). Some clones in this sample may be carry-over from other donors' samples. The CDR3 DNA sequence: TGTGCCAGCTCTTGGCAGGGGGTCTCCTACGAGCAGTACTTC. As protein: CASSWQGVSYEQYF. The full variable domain, its missing parts supplied by reference TRBV11-2 and TRBJ2-7, is EAGVAQSPRYKIIEKRQSVAFWCNPISGHATLYWYQQILGQGPKLLIQFQNNGVVDDSQLPKDRFSAERLKGVDSTLKIQPAKLEDSAVYLCASSWQGVSYEQYFGPGTRLTVT.